These 12 T cell receptor beta chains were all obtained from the same sample, sequenced in a study of CD8+CD57+ T cells in acquired aplastic anemia. It was genomic DNA that served as the template for profiling TCR beta VDJ and CDR3. MiXCR was run by TCRdb on the reads, yielding one entry per CDR3 protein. Altogether fewer than 200,000 distinct CDR3 sequences are present, around 60% being singletons, with the ten largest covering 45% to 50%. Sequencing input: sorted CD4+, CD8+, or CD8+CD57+ T cells (not recorded which) from PBMCs. The origin of the receptors is a human donor in good health.

CDR3 DNA: TGCAGTGCTCTAACTCCTCCGAGGGGGGACACAGATACGCAGTATTTT. Its translation is CSALTPPRGDTDTQYF. V gene TRBV20-1 combines with J gene TRBJ2-3; D may match TRBD1 or TRBD2 (6 bases each). This CDR3 has 16 amino acids. CDR1 is DFQATT, CDR2 SNEGSKA, per germline (reference sequence). The V end lost 5 bases, the J end lost 2 bases, and 20 bases lay between the germline ends.

A remark on this clonotype: A much larger clone lies a single base off, so this may be a read error. Here the CDR3 reads CASSDSFGLAENADTQYF. The CDR3 coding sequence is TGTGCCAGCAGCGACTCATTCGGACTAGCGGAGAACGCAGATACGCAGTATTTT. The chain is built from TRBV9 and TRBJ2-3, with TRBD2 identical over 10 bases. Germline trimming cut 3 bases from V and 4 bases from J; bases unmatched to any gene: 14. The V gene's germline CDR1 is SGDLS and CDR2 YYNGEE. The CDR3 is 18 residues long.

The chain uses TRBV7-2 and TRBJ2-1; the match to TRBD2 covers 10 bases. CDR1 SGHTA and CDR2 FQGNSA come from the germline V gene. J lost 6 bases, V lost 0 bases, and 8 bases had no gene match. The CDR3 totals 17 residues. Here the CDR3 DNA reads TGTGCCAGCAGCTTAGCTAGTCTAGCGGGGGAGGGCAATGAGCAGTTCTTC. Protein product: CASSLASLAGEGNEQFF. Looking up the rest from reference TRBV7-2 and TRBJ2-1 gives the full variable domain: GAGVSQSPSNKVTEKGKDVELRCDPISGHTALYWYRQSLGQGLEFLIYFQGNSAPDKSGLPSDRFSAERTGGSVSTLTIQRTQQEDSAVYLCASSLASLAGEGNEQFFGPGTRLTVL.

The sample holds many counts of this clonotype. The V call is TRBV4-3, the J call TRBJ2-2; TRBD1 agrees at 7 bases. Germline values: CDR1 LGHNA, CDR2 YSLEER. The CDR3 is 14 amino acids. Trimming took 7 bases from V and 1 from J; bases not matched to a gene: 3. CDR3 sequence: CASTDRENTGELFF. Here the CDR3 DNA reads TGCGCCAGCACCGACAGGGAGAACACCGGGGAGCTGTTTTTT.

This clonotype was recorded at least ten times. V is TRBV27 and J is TRBJ2-5; TRBD2 matches at 7 bases. V shed 5 bases and J 5 bases; nucleotides not matched to a gene: 8. Looked up from germline, CDR1 is MNHEY and CDR2 is SMNVEV (reference sequence). This CDR3 is built from 14 residues. The chain's CDR3 is CASSPLGEGETQYF. CDR3 in DNA: TGTGCCAGCAGTCCTCTTGGGGAGGGGGAGACCCAGTACTTC.

The chain joins TRBV29-1 to TRBJ1-5, with 8 bases aligning to TRBD1. CDR1 and CDR2 (germline): SQVTM, ANQGSEA. The ends lost 6 bases at V and 7 bases at J; junction bases unmatched: 8. The CDR3 is 13 residues long. The CDR3 loop reads CSVVTGGKQPQHF. CDR3 nucleotide sequence: TGCAGCGTGGTTACAGGGGGAAAACAGCCCCAGCATTTT.

This clonotype was seen only a few times. The chain uses TRBV2 and TRBJ2-7, with D hard to call. V lost 4 bases to trimming and J lost 0 bases, with 4 bases between them. The CDR3 has 12 amino acids. CDR1 and CDR2 (germline): SNHLY, FYNNEI. CDR3 sequence reads: CASSASSYEQYF. CDR3 DNA sequence: TGTGCCAGCAGTGCCAGCTCCTACGAGCAGTACTTC.

The chain carries TRBV20-1 and TRBJ1-1, with D possibly being TRBD1 (5 bases). The ends were cut back, 5 bases at V and 7 bases at J, with 14 bases in the middle. Germline V CDR1 and CDR2: DFQATT, SNEGSKA (reference sequence). The CDR3 is made up of 12 amino acids. Here the CDR3 DNA reads TGCAGTGCTGGGGACCACTCGCTTGAAGCTTTCTTT. Its protein product is CSAGDHSLEAFF.

V gene TRBV7-9 combines with J gene TRBJ2-3; a weak D match, TRBD2 (6 bases). Trimming stripped 5 bases from V and 0 bases from J, with 18 bases between. The CDR3 is 17 residues long. Germline V gene lookup returns CDR1 SEHNR and CDR2 FQNEAQ (reference sequence). The CDR3 is CASSNLIAGSSTDTQYF. In nucleotides, the CDR3 is TGTGCCAGCAGCAACCTCATCGCGGGATCTAGCACAGATACGCAGTATTTT.

In this sample, this clonotype turned up many times. The chain carries TRBV7-6 and TRBJ2-5, with D perhaps TRBD2 (5 bases). V was clipped by 1 base and J by 5 bases, with 14 bases between them. Looked up from germline, CDR1 is SGHVS and CDR2 is FNYEAQ. The CDR3 is 15 residues long. CDR3 region: CASSLEHGNGETQYF. The CDR3 DNA sequence: TGTGCCAGCAGCTTAGAGCACGGGAACGGGGAGACCCAGTACTTC.

This clonotype was observed a few times. CDR3: CATADPGSYEQYF. DNA of the CDR3: TGCGCCACCGCGGACCCCGGGTCCTACGAGCAGTACTTC. The chain has TRBV10-1 and TRBJ2-7; no clear D gene. The germline gives CDR1 WNHNN, CDR2 SYGVQD (reference sequence). Trimming left V 10 bases short and J 1 base short, with 14 bases between. CDR3 size: 13 residues.

On this clonotype: This may be a read error, as it is one base from a much larger clone. The chain carries TRBV6-2 or TRBV6-3 and TRBJ2-5, with 12 bases that match TRBD1. CDR1 and CDR2 (germline): MNHEY, SVGEGT. This CDR3 has 15 amino acids. In DNA form, the CDR3 reads TGTGCCTGCAGTCCCCGCGGGACAGGGGGCGAGACCCAGTACTTC. Translation gives CACSPRGTGGETQYF.